The entry below gives a single TCR beta chain sequence along with its context. This sample was included in a study of OX40 agonist ivuxolimab in advanced cancers. TCRdb's copy holds only in-frame clones and misses some; the assay was immunoSEQ multiplex PCR. The sample lists roughly 100,000 clones; roughly 93% were seen once. The CDR3 runs 13 residues. CDR1 is MNHNY and CDR2 is SVGAGI in the germline V gene (reference sequence). V was shortened by 8 bases and J by 7 bases, with 15 bases between the two germline ends. The TCR originated in an adult with an advanced solid tumor such as melanoma, head and neck, liver or kidney cancer. The source was CD4+ or CD8+ T cells sorted from blood, collected in a trial of the OX40 agonist ivuxolimab. The chain has TRBV6-6 and TRBJ1-5; D is perhaps TRBD1 (6 bases). CDR3 loop: CASLGGAEQPQHF. The DNA of the CDR3 is TGTGCCAGCTTGGGGGGGGCTGAGCAGCCCCAGCATTTT.